These 8 T cell receptor beta chains were all obtained from the same sample, sequenced in a study of shared clonotypes between healthy human individuals. Sequenced by immunoSEQ multiplex PCR; TCRdb stores in-frame clones only, minus some. This table has approximately 500,000 clones, 90% to 96% appearing once. The sample consisted of naive CD4+ T cells sorted from blood. Subset of the sample: CD45RA+ positively selected. Receptors originate from a woman aged 25 to 39 in good health.

The chain recombines TRBV4-1 with TRBJ2-1; the match to TRBD2 covers 13 bases. The CDR3 spans 20 residues. Germline CDR1 MGHRA, CDR2 YSYEKL. With V trimmed by 1 base and J by 6 bases, 15 bases remained unmatched. The CDR3 region is CASSQGLTSGRWGGFNEQFF. DNA for the CDR3: TGCGCCAGCAGCCAAGGCTTGACTAGCGGGAGGTGGGGGGGTTTCAATGAGCAGTTCTTC.

The chain carries TRBV7-2 and TRBJ2-1; D is undetermined. With 7 bases removed from V and 0 bases from J, the gap between germline ends came to 7 bases. The CDR3 has 13 amino acids. Germline V CDR1 and CDR2: SGHTA, FQGNSA. This chain's CDR3 is CASNPNSYNEQFF. The CDR3 DNA reads as TGTGCCAGCAATCCTAACTCCTACAATGAGCAGTTCTTC.

The rearrangement joins TRBV15 to TRBJ1-4; tentative D call: TRBD1 (6 bases). V gave up 4 bases and J gave up 7 bases, with 7 bases separating them. The germline V gene encodes CDR1 LNHNV and CDR2 YYDKDF (reference sequence). The CDR3 runs 12 residues. The CDR3 here is CATSMDSEKLFF. CDR3 sequence (DNA): TGTGCCACCAGCATGGACAGTGAAAAACTGTTTTTT.

This sequence joins TRBV5-1 and TRBJ1-4; no clear D. Germline V gene data show CDR1 as SGHRS and CDR2 as YFSETQ. The V end lost 1 base, the J end lost 4 bases, and 11 bases lay between the germline ends. The CDR3 length is 15 residues. The CDR3 protein is CASSLRADLNEKLFF. The CDR3 DNA reads as TGCGCCAGCAGCTTGCGAGCGGACCTTAATGAAAAACTGTTTTTT.

This chain uses TRBV6-4 with TRBJ2-2; 9 bases match TRBD1. Germline-derived CDR1 and CDR2 are MRHNA and SNTAGT. This CDR3 is built from 14 residues. V was clipped by 10 bases and J by 7 bases; unmatched bases: 10. This CDR3 reads CATSPGQGSGELFF. The CDR3 DNA reads TGTGCCACCTCGCCGGGACAGGGAAGCGGGGAGCTGTTTTTT.

This clone appeared a single time. V and J are TRBV7-6 and TRBJ2-1, with D perhaps being TRBD1 or TRBD2 (5 bases each). CDR3 size: 17 residues. Germline V CDR1 and CDR2: SGHVS, FNYEAQ. V gave up 4 bases and J gave up 10 bases, with 26 bases separating them. DNA of the CDR3: TGTGCCAGCAGCTCCCTAGGTGGCGGGTGGGGCTTCGAGGAGCAGTTCTTC. This translates into CASSSLGGGWGFEEQFF.

CDR3 nucleotides: TGTGCCAGCAGTGAGCCGACTAGTCTGGAGACCCAGTACTTC. Protein sequence: CASSEPTSLETQYF. V gene TRBV28 combines with J gene TRBJ2-5; TRBD2 is a possible D gene (6 bases). Trimming removed 5 bases at V and 5 bases at J, with 15 bases between. Germline assignment: CDR1 MDHEN and CDR2 SYDVKM. The CDR3 spans 14 residues.

This rearrangement joins TRBV5-4 to TRBJ2-1; D is possibly TRBD2 (6 bases). The CDR3 has 16 amino acids. V lost 4 bases and J lost 7, with 21 bases in between. CDR1 is SGHNT and CDR2 is YYREEE in the germline V gene (reference sequence). This chain's CDR3 is CASSRPVGGVKNEQFF. The CDR3 DNA follows: TGTGCCAGCAGCCGACCGGTCGGGGGAGTGAAGAATGAGCAGTTCTTC.